This T cell receptor beta chain was sequenced in a study of blood T cell repertoires in COVID-19. Study details: The United States, Italy and Spain provided the acute and convalescent COVID-19 samples.

Clones were read by immunoSEQ multiplex PCR, and TCRdb kept only the in-frame ones, dropping some. The table includes 310,000 or so clones, more than 80% detected once. Germline-derived CDR1 and CDR2 are SGHNT and YENEEA. Trimming stripped 2 bases from V and 3 bases from J, with 7 bases between. The CDR3 covers 13 residues. The specimen sequenced was peripheral blood. The sequence derives from a young man who had recovered from COVID-19. The J gene is TRBJ1-1, the V gene TRBV11-3; no reliable D call. This CDR3 is CASSLNGDTEAFF. The DNA for the CDR3 is TGTGCCAGCAGCTTAAACGGGGACACTGAAGCTTTCTTT. Based on the CDR3 plus reference TRBV11-3 and TRBJ1-1, the full variable domain is EAGVVQSPRYKIIEKKQPVAFWCNPISGHNTLYWYLQNLGQGPELLIRYENEEAVDDSQLPKDRFSAERLKGVDSTLKIQPAELGDSAVYLCASSLNGDTEAFFGQGTRLTVV.